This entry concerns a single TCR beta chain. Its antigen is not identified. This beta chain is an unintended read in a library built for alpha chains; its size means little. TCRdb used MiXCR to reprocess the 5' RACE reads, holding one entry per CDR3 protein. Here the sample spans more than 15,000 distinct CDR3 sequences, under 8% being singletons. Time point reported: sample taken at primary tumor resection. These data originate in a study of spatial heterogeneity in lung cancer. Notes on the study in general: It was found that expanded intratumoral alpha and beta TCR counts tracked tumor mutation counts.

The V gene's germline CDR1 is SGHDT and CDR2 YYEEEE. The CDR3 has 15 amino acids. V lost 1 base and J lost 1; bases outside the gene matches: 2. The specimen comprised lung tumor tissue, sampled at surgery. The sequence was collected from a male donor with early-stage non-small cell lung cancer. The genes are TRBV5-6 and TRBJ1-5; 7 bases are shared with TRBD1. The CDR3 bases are TGTGCCAGCAGCTTGCAGGGGGTGAGCAATCAGCCCCAGCATTTT. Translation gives CASSLQGVSNQPQHF.